This T cell receptor beta chain was observed in a study of metastatic and nonmetastatic thyroid tumors. The overall study: Where malignant and benign thyroid patients were concerned, repertoires were compared across blood and tumor or nodule tissue.

This clone was detected many times. Its antigen is currently unknown. CDR1 and CDR2 (germline): SGHVS, FNYEAQ. This CDR3 has 12 amino acids. V dropped 5 bases and J dropped 7 bases, with 11 bases sitting between them. Study-level findings and limits: Significantly higher TCR beta diversity was reportedly seen in malignant thyroid tumors than benign nodules, in blood and tumor.

TCRdb re-called the PCR reads via MiXCR. The table shows about 23,000 clones, with roughly 22% occurring only once. Until they underwent thyroid surgery, no patient had received any treatment. Specimen: blood. This TCR was recovered from a female donor with papillary thyroid cancer or a benign thyroid nodule (not recorded which). Some clones in this sample may be carry-over from other donors' samples. This chain connects TRBV7-6 to TRBJ2-5, with D uncertain. The DNA of the CDR3 is TGTGCCAGCAGCGCCCCCCTCGGGACCCAGTACTTC. As protein: CASSAPLGTQYF.